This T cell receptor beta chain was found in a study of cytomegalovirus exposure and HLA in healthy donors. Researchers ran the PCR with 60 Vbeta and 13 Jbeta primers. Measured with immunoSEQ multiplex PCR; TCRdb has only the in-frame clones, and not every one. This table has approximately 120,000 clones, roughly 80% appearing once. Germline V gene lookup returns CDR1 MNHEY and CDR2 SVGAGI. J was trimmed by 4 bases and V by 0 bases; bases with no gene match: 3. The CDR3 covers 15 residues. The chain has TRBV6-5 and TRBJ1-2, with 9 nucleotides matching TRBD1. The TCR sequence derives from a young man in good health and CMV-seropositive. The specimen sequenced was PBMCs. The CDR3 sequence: CASSYSLGQGYGYTF. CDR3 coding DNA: TGTGCCAGCAGTTACTCGTTGGGACAGGGCTATGGCTACACCTTC.